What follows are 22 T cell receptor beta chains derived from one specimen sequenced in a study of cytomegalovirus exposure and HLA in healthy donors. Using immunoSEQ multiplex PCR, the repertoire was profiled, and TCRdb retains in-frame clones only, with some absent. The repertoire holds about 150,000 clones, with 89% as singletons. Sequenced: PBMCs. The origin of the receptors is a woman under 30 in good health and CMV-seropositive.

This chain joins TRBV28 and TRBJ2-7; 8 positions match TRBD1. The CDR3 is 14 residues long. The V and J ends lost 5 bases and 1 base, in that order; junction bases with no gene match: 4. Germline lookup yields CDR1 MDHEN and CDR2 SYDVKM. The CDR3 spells CASSAYRGSYEQYF. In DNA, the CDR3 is TGTGCCAGCAGTGCCTACAGGGGGTCCTACGAGCAGTACTTC.

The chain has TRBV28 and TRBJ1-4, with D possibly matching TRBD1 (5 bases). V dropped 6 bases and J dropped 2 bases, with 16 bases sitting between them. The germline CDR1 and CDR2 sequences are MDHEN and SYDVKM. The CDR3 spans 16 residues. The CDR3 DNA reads TGTGCCAGCAGCTCAGCCGGGGGGTCCACTAATGAAAAACTGTTTTTT. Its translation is CASSSAGGSTNEKLFF.

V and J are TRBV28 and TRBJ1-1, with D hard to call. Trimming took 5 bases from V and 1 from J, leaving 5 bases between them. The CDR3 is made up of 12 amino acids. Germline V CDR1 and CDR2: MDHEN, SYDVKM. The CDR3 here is CASSPWNTEAFF. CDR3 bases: TGTGCCAGCAGTCCCTGGAACACTGAAGCTTTCTTT.

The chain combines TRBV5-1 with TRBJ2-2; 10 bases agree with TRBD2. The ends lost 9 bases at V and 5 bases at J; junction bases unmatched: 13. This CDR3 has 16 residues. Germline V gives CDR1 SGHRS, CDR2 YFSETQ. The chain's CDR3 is CATKASGGLGTGELFF. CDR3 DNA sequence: TGCGCCACAAAGGCTAGCGGGGGCCTGGGGACCGGGGAGCTGTTTTTT.

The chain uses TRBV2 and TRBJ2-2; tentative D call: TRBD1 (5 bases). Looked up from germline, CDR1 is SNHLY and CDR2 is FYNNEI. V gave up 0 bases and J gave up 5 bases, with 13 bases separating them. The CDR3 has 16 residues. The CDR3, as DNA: TGTGCCAGCAGTGAAGCGATACAGGCTCCGACCGGGGAGCTGTTTTTT. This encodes CASSEAIQAPTGELFF.

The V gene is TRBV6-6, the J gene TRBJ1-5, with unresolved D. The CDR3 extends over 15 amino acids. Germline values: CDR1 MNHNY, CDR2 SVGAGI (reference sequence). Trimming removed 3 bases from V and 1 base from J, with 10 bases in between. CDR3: CASSYGSESNQPQHF. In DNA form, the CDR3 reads TGTGCCAGCAGTTATGGATCGGAGAGCAATCAGCCCCAGCATTTT.

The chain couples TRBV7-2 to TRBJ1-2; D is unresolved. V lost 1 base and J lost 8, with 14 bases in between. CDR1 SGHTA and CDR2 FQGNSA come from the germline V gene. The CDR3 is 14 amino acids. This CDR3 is CASSLEAGERGYTF. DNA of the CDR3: TGTGCCAGCAGCTTAGAGGCCGGGGAGCGGGGCTACACCTTC.

CDR3 bases: TGCGCCAGCAGACGACAGGAAATGAACACTGAAGCTTTCTTT. Translating gives CASRRQEMNTEAFF. The chain joins TRBV10-2 to TRBJ1-1; D perhaps matches TRBD1 (6 bases). Trimming removed 6 bases at V and 0 bases at J, with 11 bases between. Germline CDR1 and CDR2: WSHSY and SAAADI. This CDR3 has 14 residues.

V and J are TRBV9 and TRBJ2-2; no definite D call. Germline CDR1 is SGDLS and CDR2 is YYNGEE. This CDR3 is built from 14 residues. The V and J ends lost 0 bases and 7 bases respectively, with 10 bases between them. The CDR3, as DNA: TGTGCCAGCAGCGTAGGGCTAGTGGGCGGGGAGCTGTTTTTT. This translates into CASSVGLVGGELFF.

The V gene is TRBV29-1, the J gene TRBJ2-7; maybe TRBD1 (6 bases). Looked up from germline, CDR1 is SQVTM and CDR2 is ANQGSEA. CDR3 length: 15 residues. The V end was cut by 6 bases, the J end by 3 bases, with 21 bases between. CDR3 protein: CSVQNRVALVYEQYF. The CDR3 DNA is TGCAGCGTCCAGAACAGGGTAGCGCTAGTCTACGAGCAGTACTTC.

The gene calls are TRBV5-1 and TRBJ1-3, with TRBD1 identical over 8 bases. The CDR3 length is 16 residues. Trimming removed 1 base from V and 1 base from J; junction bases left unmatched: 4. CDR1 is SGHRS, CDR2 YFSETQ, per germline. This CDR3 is CASSLYRQGSGNTIYF. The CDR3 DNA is TGCGCCAGCAGCTTGTATAGACAGGGGTCTGGAAACACCATATATTTT.

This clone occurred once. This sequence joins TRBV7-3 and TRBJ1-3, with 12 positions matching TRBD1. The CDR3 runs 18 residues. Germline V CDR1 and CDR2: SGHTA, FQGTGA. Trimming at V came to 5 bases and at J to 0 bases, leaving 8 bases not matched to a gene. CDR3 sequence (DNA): TGTGCCAGCAGCCCTGGGACAGGGGGCCTATACTCTGGAAACACCATATATTTT. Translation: CASSPGTGGLYSGNTIYF.

The CDR3 reads CASSEDRGTEAFF. The CDR3 nucleotides read TGTGCCAGCAGCGAGGACAGGGGAACTGAAGCTTTCTTT. V is TRBV9 and J is TRBJ1-1; TRBD1 matches at 9 bases. V lost 3 bases to trimming and J lost 5 bases; unmatched junction nucleotides: 2. The CDR3 is made up of 13 amino acids. In germline, CDR1 is SGDLS, CDR2 YYNGEE.

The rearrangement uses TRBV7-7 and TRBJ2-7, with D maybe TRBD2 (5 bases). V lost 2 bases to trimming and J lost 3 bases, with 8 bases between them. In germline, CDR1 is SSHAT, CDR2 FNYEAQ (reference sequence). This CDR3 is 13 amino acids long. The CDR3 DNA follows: TGTGCCAGCAGCTTAAGTGAGGGCTACGAGCAGTACTTC. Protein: CASSLSEGYEQYF.

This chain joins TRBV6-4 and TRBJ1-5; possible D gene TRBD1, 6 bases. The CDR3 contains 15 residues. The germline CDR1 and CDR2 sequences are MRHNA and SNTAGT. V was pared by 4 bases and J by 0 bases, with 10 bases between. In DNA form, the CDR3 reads TGTGCCAGCAGTGGGACAGAGACTAGCAATCAGCCCCAGCATTTT. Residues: CASSGTETSNQPQHF.

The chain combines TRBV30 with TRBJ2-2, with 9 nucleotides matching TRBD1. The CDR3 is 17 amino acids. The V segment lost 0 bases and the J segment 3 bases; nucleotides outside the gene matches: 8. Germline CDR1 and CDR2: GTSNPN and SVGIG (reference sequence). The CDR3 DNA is TGTGCCTGGAGTGTAGAGCCAGGGACAGGGTACACCGGGGAGCTGTTTTTT. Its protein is CAWSVEPGTGYTGELFF.

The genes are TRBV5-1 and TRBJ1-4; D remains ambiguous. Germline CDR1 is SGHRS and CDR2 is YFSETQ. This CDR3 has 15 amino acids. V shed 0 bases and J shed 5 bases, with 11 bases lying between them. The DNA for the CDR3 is TGCGCCAGCAGCTTGGGTGACACCCGAAATGAAAAACTGTTTTTT. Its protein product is CASSLGDTRNEKLFF.

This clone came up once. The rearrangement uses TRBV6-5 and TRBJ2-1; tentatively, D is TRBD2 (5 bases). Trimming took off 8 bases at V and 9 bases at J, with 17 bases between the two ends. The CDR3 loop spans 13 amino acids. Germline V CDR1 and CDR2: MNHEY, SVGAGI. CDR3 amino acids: CASGRTRQVEQFF. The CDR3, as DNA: TGTGCCAGCGGCAGGACTCGACAAGTTGAGCAGTTCTTC.

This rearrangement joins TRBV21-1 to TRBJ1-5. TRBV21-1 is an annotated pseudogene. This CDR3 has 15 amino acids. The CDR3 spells CASTTDPGGNQPQHF. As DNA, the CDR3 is TGTGCCAGCACTACCGACCCGGGAGGCAATCAGCCCCAGCATTTT.

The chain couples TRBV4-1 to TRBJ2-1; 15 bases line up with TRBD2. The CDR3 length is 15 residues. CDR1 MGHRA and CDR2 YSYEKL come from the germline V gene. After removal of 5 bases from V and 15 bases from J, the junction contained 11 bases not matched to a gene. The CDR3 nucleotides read TGCGCCAGCAGCACCGGGACTAGCGGGGGGCCCCCCCCGTTCTTC. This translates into CASSTGTSGGPPPFF.

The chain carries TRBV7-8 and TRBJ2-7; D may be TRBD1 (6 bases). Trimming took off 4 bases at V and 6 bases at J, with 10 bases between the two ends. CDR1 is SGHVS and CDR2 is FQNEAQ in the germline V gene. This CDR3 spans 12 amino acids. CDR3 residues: CASSSQGPEQYF. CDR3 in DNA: TGTGCCAGCAGCTCACAGGGTCCCGAGCAGTACTTC.

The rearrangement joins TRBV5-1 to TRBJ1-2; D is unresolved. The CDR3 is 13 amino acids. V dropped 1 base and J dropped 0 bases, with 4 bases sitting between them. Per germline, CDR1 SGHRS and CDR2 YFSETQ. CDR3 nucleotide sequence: TGCGCCAGCAGCTTGACAGCTAACTATGGCTACACCTTC. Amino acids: CASSLTANYGYTF.